This T cell receptor (beta chain) was sequenced in a study of blood T cell repertoires in COVID-19 (dated by TCRdb to between 2020 and 2021). Turning to the overall study: Samples from collaborators originated in the United States, Italy and Spain and spanned both the acute and convalescent phases of COVID-19. The material from the prospective study consisted of cDNA or gDNA derived from T cells, B-cell-depleted T cells, or PBMCs. Deeply sampled blood TCRbeta repertoires from subjects exposed to, actively infected with, or recovered from COVID-19 were included in the dataset. The repertoires were made available in a free public database intended to serve as a resource for research on the immune response to SARS-CoV-2. The samples were drawn from two sources: the first 160 participants of the ongoing ImmuneRACE study, and some 1,300 subjects contributed by 6 global collaborators. A de-identified subject ID, COVID-19 status, age in years and sex were almost always included in the sample metadata. Where HLA class I and class II types were available, the types were taken from metadata supplied by the sample provider, not from assay-based typing.

Notes on this clone: Its antigen remains unidentified. Base qualities are missing; no much larger clone stands one base away.

TCRbeta CDR3 regions were amplified from genomic DNA using the immunoSEQ Assay, a bias-controlled multiplex PCR. The original pipeline was this. Within the assay, amplification of reference gene primers was used to estimate how many nucleated cells each sample contained. To quantify the absolute abundance of each unique TCRbeta CDR3 rearrangement, sequence reads were collapsed and filtered. For each sample, productive Simpson clonality was calculated as the square root of Simpson's diversity index over productive rearrangements. TCRdb provides this immuneACCESS table in a form limited to in-frame rearrangements. Some clones are lacking; in checked studies, under half of them reflect an unresolved V gene, and why the rest are absent is not known. From that table come the V and J calls and clone size; the DNA was used to work out D and trimming. The sample contains 250,000 or so clones, 70% to 85% of them found a single time. Around 2% of the sample comes from the top ten.

Results and caveats for the whole study, not just this receptor: Clinical and demographic metadata were provided uncurated, with the amount varying by source and participant.

Another Seattle source contributed samples from volunteer blood donors who had recovered from COVID-19. Collaborating institutions collected whole blood in K2EDTA tubes following their own protocols. For TCRbeta analysis, collaborator samples were shipped as frozen whole blood, as isolated PBMCs, or as DNA extracted from either sample type. The CDR3 contains 16 residues, cysteine and phenylalanine counted. Only CDR3 DNA is held: 48 bases, read in frame from base 1. V and J lose 1 base and 2 bases, and a span of 13 bases separates them. The germline V gene gives CDR1 as SNHLY and CDR2 as FYNNEI. Sequenced material: peripheral blood. The TCR originated in a man in his forties who had recovered from COVID-19. The sequence is built from TRBV2 and TRBJ2-3; TRBD2 is perhaps the D gene, given 6 matching bases. Here the CDR3 is given as CASSEGTQRVTDTQYF. The DNA reads TGTGCCAGCAGTGAAGGGACCCAGCGGGTCACAGATACGCAGTATTTT.